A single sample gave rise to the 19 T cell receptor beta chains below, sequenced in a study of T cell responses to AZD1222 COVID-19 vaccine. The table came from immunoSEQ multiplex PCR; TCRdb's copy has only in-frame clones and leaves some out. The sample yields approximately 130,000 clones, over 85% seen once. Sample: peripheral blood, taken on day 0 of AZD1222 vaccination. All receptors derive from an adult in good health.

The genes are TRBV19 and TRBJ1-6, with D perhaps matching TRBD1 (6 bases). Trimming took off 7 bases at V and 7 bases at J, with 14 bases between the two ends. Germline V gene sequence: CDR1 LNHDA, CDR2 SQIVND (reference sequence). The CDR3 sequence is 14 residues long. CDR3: CASNRRGANSPLHF. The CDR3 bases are TGTGCCAGTAACCGGCGGGGGGCCAATTCACCCCTCCACTTT.

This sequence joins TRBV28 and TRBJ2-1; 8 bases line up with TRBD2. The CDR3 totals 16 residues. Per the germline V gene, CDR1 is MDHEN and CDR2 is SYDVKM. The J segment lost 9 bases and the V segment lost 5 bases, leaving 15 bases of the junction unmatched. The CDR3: CASSTPGLASGFEQFF. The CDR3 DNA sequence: TGTGCCAGCAGTACCCCTGGACTAGCTTCGGGTTTTGAGCAGTTCTTC.

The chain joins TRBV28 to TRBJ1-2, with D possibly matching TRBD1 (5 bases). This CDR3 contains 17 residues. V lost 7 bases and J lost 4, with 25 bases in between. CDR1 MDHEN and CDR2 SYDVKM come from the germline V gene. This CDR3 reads CASIHSVRETLSYGYTF. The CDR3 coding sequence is TGTGCCAGCATACACTCAGTCAGGGAAACGTTAAGCTATGGCTACACCTTC.

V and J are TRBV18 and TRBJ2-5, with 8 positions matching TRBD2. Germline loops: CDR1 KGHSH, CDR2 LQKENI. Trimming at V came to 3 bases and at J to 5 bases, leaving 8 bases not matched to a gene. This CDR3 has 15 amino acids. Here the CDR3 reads CASSPGLGGRETQYF. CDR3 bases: TGTGCCAGCTCACCGGGACTAGGTGGAAGGGAGACCCAGTACTTC.

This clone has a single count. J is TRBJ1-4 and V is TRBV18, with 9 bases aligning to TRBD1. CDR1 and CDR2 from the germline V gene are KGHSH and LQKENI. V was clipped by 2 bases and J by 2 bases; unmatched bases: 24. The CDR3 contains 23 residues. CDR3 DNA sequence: TGTGCCAGCTCACCAACAGGAGGGATGACCGGGACAGGGTTTAAGGAGACTAATGAAAAACTGTTTTTT. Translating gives CASSPTGGMTGTGFKETNEKLFF.

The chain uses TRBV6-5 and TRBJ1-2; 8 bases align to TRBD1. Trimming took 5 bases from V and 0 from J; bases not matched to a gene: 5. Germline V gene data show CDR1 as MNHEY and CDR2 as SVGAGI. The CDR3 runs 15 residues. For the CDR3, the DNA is TGTGCCAGCAGTCCGCACAGGGGGACTAACTATGGCTACACCTTC. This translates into CASSPHRGTNYGYTF.

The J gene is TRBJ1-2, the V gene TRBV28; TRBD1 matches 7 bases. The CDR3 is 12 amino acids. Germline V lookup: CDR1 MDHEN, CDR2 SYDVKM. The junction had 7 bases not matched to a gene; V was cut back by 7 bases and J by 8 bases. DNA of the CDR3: TGTGCCAGCACAGACAGGGTGGAAGGCTACACCTTC. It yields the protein CASTDRVEGYTF.

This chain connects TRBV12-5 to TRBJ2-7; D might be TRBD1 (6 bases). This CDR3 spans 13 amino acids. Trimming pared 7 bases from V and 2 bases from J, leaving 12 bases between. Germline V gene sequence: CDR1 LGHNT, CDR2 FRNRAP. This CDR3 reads CASVEQGAYEQYF. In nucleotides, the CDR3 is TGTGCTAGTGTGGAACAGGGAGCCTACGAGCAGTACTTC.

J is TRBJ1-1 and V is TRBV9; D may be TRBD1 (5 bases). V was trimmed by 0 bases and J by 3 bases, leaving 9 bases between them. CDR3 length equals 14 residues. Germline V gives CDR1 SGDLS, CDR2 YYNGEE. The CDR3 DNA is TGTGCCAGCAGCGTAGGGGGCTGGGACACTGAAGCTTTCTTT. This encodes CASSVGGWDTEAFF.

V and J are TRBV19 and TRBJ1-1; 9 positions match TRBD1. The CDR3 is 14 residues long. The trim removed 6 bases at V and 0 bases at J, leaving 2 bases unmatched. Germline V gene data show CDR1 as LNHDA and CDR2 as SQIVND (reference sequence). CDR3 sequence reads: CASSRTGVNTEAFF. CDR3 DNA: TGTGCCAGTAGCCGGACAGGGGTGAACACTGAAGCTTTCTTT. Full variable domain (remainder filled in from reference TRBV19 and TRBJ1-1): DGGITQSPKYLFRKEGQNVTLSCEQNLNHDAMYWYRQDPGQGLRLIYYSQIVNDFQKGDIAEGYSVSREKKESFPLTVTSAQKNPTAFYLCASSRTGVNTEAFFGQGTRLTVV.

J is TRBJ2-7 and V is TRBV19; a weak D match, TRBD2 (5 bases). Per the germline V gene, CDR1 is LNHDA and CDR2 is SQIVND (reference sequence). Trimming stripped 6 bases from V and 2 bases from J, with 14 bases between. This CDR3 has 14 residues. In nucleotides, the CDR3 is TGTGCCAGTAGCCATCGGACTTTGACCTACGAGCAGTACTTC. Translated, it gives CASSHRTLTYEQYF.

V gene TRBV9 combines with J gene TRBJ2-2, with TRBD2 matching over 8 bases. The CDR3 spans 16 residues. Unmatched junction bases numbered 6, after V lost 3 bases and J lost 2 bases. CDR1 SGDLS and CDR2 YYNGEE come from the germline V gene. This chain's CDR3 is CASSATSGFNTGELFF. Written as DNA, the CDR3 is TGTGCCAGCAGCGCTACTAGCGGATTTAACACCGGGGAGCTGTTTTTT.

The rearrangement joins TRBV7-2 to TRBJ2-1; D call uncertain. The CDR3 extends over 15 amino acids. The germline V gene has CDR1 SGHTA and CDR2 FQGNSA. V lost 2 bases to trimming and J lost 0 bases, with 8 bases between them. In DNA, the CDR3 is TGTGCCAGCAGCTTACTGGGAAGCTCCTACAATGAGCAGTTCTTC. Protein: CASSLLGSSYNEQFF.

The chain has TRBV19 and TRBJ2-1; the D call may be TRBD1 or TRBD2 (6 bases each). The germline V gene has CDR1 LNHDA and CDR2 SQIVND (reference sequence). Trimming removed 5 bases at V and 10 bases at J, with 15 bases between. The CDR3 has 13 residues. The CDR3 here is CASSQGSSGEQFF. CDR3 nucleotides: TGTGCCAGTAGTCAGGGGAGTAGCGGCGAGCAGTTCTTC.

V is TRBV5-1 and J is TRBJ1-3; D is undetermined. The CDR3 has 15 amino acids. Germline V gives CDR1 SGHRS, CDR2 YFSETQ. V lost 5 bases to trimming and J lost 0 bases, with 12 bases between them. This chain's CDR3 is CASRYQPVSGNTIYF. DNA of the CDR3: TGCGCCAGCAGGTATCAGCCTGTCTCTGGAAACACCATATATTTT.

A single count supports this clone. This chain's CDR3 is CASSSTGDSPRDGYTF. CDR3 sequence (DNA): TGTGCCAGCAGCTCGACAGGGGATTCGCCGCGGGATGGCTACACCTTC. This chain links TRBV6-4 with TRBJ1-2; 8 bases are a match to TRBD1. Germline CDR1 reads MRHNA; CDR2 reads SNTAGT. The CDR3 consists of 16 residues. With V trimmed by 6 bases and J by 6 bases, 15 bases remained unmatched.

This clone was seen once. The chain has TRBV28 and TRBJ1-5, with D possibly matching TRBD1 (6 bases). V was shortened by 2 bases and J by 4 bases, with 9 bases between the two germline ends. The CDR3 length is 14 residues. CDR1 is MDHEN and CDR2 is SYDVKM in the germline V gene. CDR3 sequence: CASSLPRGNQPQHF. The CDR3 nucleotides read TGTGCCAGCAGTTTACCCAGGGGAAATCAGCCCCAGCATTTT.

The DNA of the CDR3 is TGTGCCACCAGCAGAGTCGGACAGGGGGCCGGGGAGCTGTTTTTT. Its translation is CATSRVGQGAGELFF. The V call is TRBV15, the J call TRBJ2-2; 10 positions match TRBD1. V trimming: 1 base; J trimming: 6 bases; junction bases outside the gene matches: 2. Per the germline V gene, CDR1 is LNHNV and CDR2 is YYDKDF (reference sequence). The CDR3 runs to 15 residues.

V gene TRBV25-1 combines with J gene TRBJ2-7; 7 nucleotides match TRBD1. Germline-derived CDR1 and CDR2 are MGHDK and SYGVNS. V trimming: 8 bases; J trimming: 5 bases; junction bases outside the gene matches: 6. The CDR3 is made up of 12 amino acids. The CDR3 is CASPGQMHEQYF. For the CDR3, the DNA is TGTGCCAGCCCGGGACAGATGCACGAGCAGTACTTC.